Presented here are 5 T cell receptor beta chains from one specimen sequenced in a study of blood T cells in healthy people across ages. Alongside a J-beta primer mix, a sample-barcoded 5' primer served in a second PCR lasting roughly 6 to 11 cycles. Via MiXCR, TCRdb re-called the 5' RACE reads, giving one row per CDR3 protein. The sample holds around 870,000 distinct CDR3 sequences, roughly 26% seen once. The specimen was blood. The receptors come from an elderly woman in good health.

This clonotype was found a few times. A junction end diverges from the germline sequence, so it may reflect a read error. The chain couples TRBV7-7 to TRBJ2-6, with unresolved D. The CDR3 totals 13 residues. Germline values: CDR1 SSHAT, CDR2 FNYEAQ (reference sequence). CDR3 residues: CASSPGGVNVLTF. The CDR3, as DNA: TGTGCTAGCAGCCCTGGTGGTGTCAACGTCCTGACTTTC.

Concerning this clonotype: This may be a read error, as it is one base from a much larger clone. Here the CDR3 DNA reads TGTGCCAGCAGTTACTATAGGGGTCAAGAGGCCCAGTACTTC. Its protein is CASSYYRGQEAQYF. This chain links TRBV6-5 with TRBJ2-5, with D perhaps matching TRBD1 (5 bases). The CDR3 has 14 residues. The germline CDR1 and CDR2 sequences are MNHEY and SVGAGI.

A note on this clonotype: A much larger clone sits a single nucleotide away, making a read error possible. This sequence joins TRBV5-1 and TRBJ2-5; D is perhaps TRBD1 (5 bases). The J call is in doubt because the DNA end fits TRBJ2-7 better. This CDR3 region has 17 residues. CDR1 SGHRS and CDR2 YFSETQ come from the germline V gene. CDR3 in DNA: TGCGCCAGCAGCTTGGGGGCAACCTCGAGACAGCAGTACGAGCAGTACTTC. It specifies CASSLGATSRQQYEQYF.

The V and J genes are TRBV9 and TRBJ2-5, with D possibly TRBD1 on 6 matching bases. The CDR3 runs to 16 residues. Germline CDR1 and CDR2: SGDLS and YYNGEE. V was clipped by 3 bases and J by 5 bases, with 20 bases between them. The CDR3 loop reads CASSAGDRGIVETQYF. CDR3 DNA: TGTGCCAGCAGCGCAGGGGACCGTGGGATTGTGGAGACCCAGTACTTC.

The chain carries TRBV7-7 and TRBJ2-1; 8 positions agree with TRBD2. CDR3 size: 16 residues. V trimming: 0 bases; J trimming: 0 bases; junction bases outside the gene matches: 1. Germline CDR1 is SSHAT and CDR2 is FNYEAQ (reference sequence). CDR3 residues: CASSLASGSSYNEQFF. Written as DNA, the CDR3 is TGTGCCAGCAGCTTAGCGAGCGGGAGCTCCTACAATGAGCAGTTCTTC.